Below are 6 T cell receptor beta chains sequenced from a single sample in a study of T cell changes during pregnancy in multiple sclerosis. TCRdb's copy holds only in-frame clones and misses some; the assay was immunoSEQ multiplex PCR. There are 45,000 to 60,000 clones in the sample; 85% to 95% occur only once, and around 0.4% lies in the top ten. Here the sequenced sample was CD4+ T cells from peripheral blood mononuclear cells, taken before pregnancy. The receptors derive from a female donor with multiple sclerosis, enrolled in a pregnancy study.

This sequence joins TRBV7-9 and TRBJ1-5, with 9 bases fitting TRBD1. The germline CDR1 and CDR2 sequences are SEHNR and FQNEAQ (reference sequence). V trimming: 4 bases; J trimming: 2 bases; junction bases outside the gene matches: 3. The CDR3 runs to 15 residues. CDR3 in amino acids: CASSSRDRGNQPQHF. The CDR3 region has the DNA TGTGCCAGCAGCTCCCGGGACAGGGGCAATCAGCCCCAGCATTTT.

The chain links TRBV5-1 to TRBJ2-3; TRBD2 agrees at 10 bases. Losses at the gene ends were 5 bases for V and 2 bases for J; bases not matched to a gene: 8. Germline V CDR1 and CDR2: SGHRS, YFSETQ. The CDR3 extends over 16 amino acids. The CDR3 is CASSPGLAAPTDTQYF. The CDR3 DNA sequence: TGCGCCAGCAGTCCCGGACTAGCGGCCCCCACAGATACGCAGTATTTT.

J is TRBJ1-1 and V is TRBV7-9, with 11 positions matching TRBD1. CDR1 is SEHNR, CDR2 FQNEAQ, per germline (reference sequence). The CDR3 covers 13 residues. V lost 8 bases and J lost 4; bases outside the gene matches: 3. CDR3 in amino acids: CASAGTGGTEAFF. Written as DNA, the CDR3 is TGTGCCAGCGCCGGGACAGGGGGCACTGAAGCTTTCTTT.

A few counts support this clone. The chain links TRBV18 to TRBJ1-1; a possible D gene is TRBD1 (5 bases). Germline values: CDR1 KGHSH, CDR2 LQKENI. The CDR3 runs 15 residues. V lost 4 bases, J lost 0 bases, and 12 bases lay in between. The CDR3 bases are TGTGCCAGCTCACTCTTACAGGCTTTGAACACTGAAGCTTTCTTT. This gives the protein CASSLLQALNTEAFF.

V usage is TRBV18 and J usage is TRBJ2-1, with D tentatively TRBD2 (6 bases). The CDR3 is 15 residues long. The V gene's germline CDR1 is KGHSH and CDR2 LQKENI. The V end lost 3 bases, the J end lost 7 bases, and 16 bases lay between the germline ends. CDR3 coding DNA: TGTGCCAGCTCACCTCCCCCCGGGGGTGTAAATGAGCAGTTCTTC. Protein sequence: CASSPPPGGVNEQFF.

The CDR3 loop is CASSDSGTPPGELFF. The DNA of the CDR3 is TGTGCCAGCAGTGACTCAGGGACTCCACCCGGGGAGCTGTTTTTT. The chain has TRBV6-4 and TRBJ2-2, with a weak D call TRBD2 (6 bases). From germline, CDR1 is MRHNA and CDR2 SNTAGT. Trimming took off 0 bases at V and 6 bases at J, with 11 bases between the two ends. This CDR3 region has 15 residues.